Listed below are T cell receptor beta chains from one sample, sequenced in a study of cytotoxic CD8 clonotypes in ibrutinib-treated CLL. Clones were read by immunoSEQ multiplex PCR, and TCRdb kept only the in-frame ones, dropping some. The sample has 150,000 or so clones, roughly 90% seen once. The material was PBMCs, obtained at disease progression, from a patient treated with ibrutinib. The receptors originated from a human donor with chronic lymphocytic leukemia. The CDR3 runs from the conserved cysteine through the conserved F or W. Fields, in order: V gene, clone size, J gene, D gene, CDR3 protein, CDR3 DNA. The D gene is left open where the match is weak. Clone size is given for some rows only: seen once, a few or many times, or a class if the clone is expanded.

TRBV19	.	TRBJ2-7	.	CASSLRQDSYEQYF	TGTGCCAGTAGTCTGCGACAGGATTCCTACGAGCAGTACTTC
TRBV29-1	.	TRBJ2-1	TRBD2	CSPRLAGGGNEQFF	TGCAGCCCTAGACTAGCGGGAGGTGGCAATGAGCAGTTCTTC
TRBV5-3	few	TRBJ2-2	.	CARSMGQGRETGELFF	TGTGCCAGAAGCATGGGCCAGGGCAGGGAAACCGGGGAGCTGTTTTTT
TRBV7-2	.	TRBJ1-2	TRBD1	CASSRLRQGPNYGYTF	TGTGCCAGCAGCCGGTTGAGACAGGGCCCTAACTATGGCTACACCTTC
TRBV4-2	.	TRBJ2-2	.	CASSHNTGELFF	TGTGCCAGCAGCCACAACACCGGGGAGCTGTTTTTT
TRBV11-3	.	TRBJ1-1	.	CASSLLRNTEAFF	TGTGCCAGCAGCTTACTACGCAACACTGAAGCTTTCTTT
TRBV27	.	TRBJ1-5	TRBD1	CASSRDRGAQPQHF	TGTGCCAGCAGCAGGGACAGGGGAGCCCAGCCCCAGCATTTT
TRBV28	.	TRBJ2-7	TRBD1	CASSPPLGQVTYEQYF	TGTGCCAGCAGTCCCCCCTTAGGACAGGTGACCTACGAGCAGTACTTC
TRBV7-8	.	TRBJ2-1	TRBD2	CASSSEGLANNEQFF	TGTGCCAGCAGCTCGGAGGGACTAGCGAACAATGAGCAGTTCTTC
TRBV7-8	.	TRBJ2-7	TRBD2	CASSRDYKRETYEQYF	TGTGCCAGCAGCCGAGACTATAAGCGGGAGACCTACGAGCAGTACTTC
TRBV27	few	TRBJ2-2	.	CASSHTGLTGELFF	TGTGCCAGCAGTCATACAGGGTTGACCGGGGAGCTGTTTTTT
TRBV5-5	.	TRBJ1-1	.	CASSLQRMNTEAFF	TGTGCCAGCAGCCTACAAAGAATGAACACTGAAGCTTTCTTT
TRBV19	.	TRBJ1-2	.	CASSLQAKEDYGYTF	TGTGCCAGTAGTTTACAGGCTAAAGAGGACTATGGCTACACCTTC
TRBV5-4	.	TRBJ2-1	TRBD2	CASSLSSGIYNEQFF	TGTGCCAGCAGCTTGTCTAGCGGGATATACAATGAGCAGTTCTTC
TRBV6-5	.	TRBJ2-5	.	CASTPGQGETQYF	TGTGCCAGCACCCCAGGTCAGGGCGAGACCCAGTACTTC
TRBV5-1	.	TRBJ2-5	.	CASSFRADETQYF	TGCGCCAGCAGCTTTAGAGCGGACGAGACCCAGTACTTC
TRBV25-1	.	TRBJ1-6	TRBD1	CASSGSRGRGYRDSPLHF	TGTGCCAGCAGTGGGTCCAGGGGGCGCGGGTATCGAGATTCACCCCTCCACTTT
TRBV27	.	TRBJ1-1	.	CASKRGSPYSNTEAFF	TGTGCCAGCAAGCGGGGGTCTCCCTACTCGAACACTGAAGCTTTCTTT
TRBV5-1	.	TRBJ2-5	TRBD1	CASSLAGTGPLQETQYF	TGCGCCAGCAGCTTGGCGGGGACAGGACCCCTCCAAGAGACCCAGTACTTC
TRBV4-1	.	TRBJ2-5	.	CASSQEGGPQQYF	TGCGCCAGCAGCCAAGAAGGAGGGCCTCAGCAGTACTTC